A selection of T cell receptor beta chains follows, all from one sample in a study of blood T cell repertoires in COVID-19. Assay used: immunoSEQ multiplex PCR; TCRdb lists only in-frame clones, some missing. The sample contains some 270,000 clones, roughly 86% of which appear only once. What was sequenced was peripheral blood. The origin of the receptors is a woman in her fifties or sixties who had recovered from COVID-19. CDR3s include the opening cysteine and the closing phenylalanine or tryptophan. D genes are given only for firm matches. Not all rows give a size; the values are once, few, many and, for expanded clones, a class.

d_call	v_call	j_call	clone_size	cdr3_length	cdr3_aa	cdr3_nt
NA	TRBV4-2	TRBJ1-1	NA	15	CASSQGSGGNTEAFF	TGTGCCAGCAGCCAAGGCTCGGGGGGGAACACTGAAGCTTTCTTT
TRBD2	TRBV28	TRBJ2-3	NA	16	CASSTRRGLAKDTQYF	TGTGCCAGCAGTACCAGAAGAGGACTAGCAAAAGATACGCAGTATTTT
TRBD2	TRBV5-5	TRBJ2-1	NA	15	CASSLSGGVYNEQFF	TGTGCCAGCAGCTTGAGCGGGGGAGTTTACAATGAGCAGTTCTTC
TRBD2	TRBV2	TRBJ2-5	NA	15	CASRSLAGGGETQYF	TGTGCCAGCAGGTCCCTAGCGGGGGGTGGTGAGACCCAGTACTTC
TRBD2	TRBV5-4	TRBJ2-7	NA	15	CASSLEAGGGTEQYF	TGTGCCAGCAGCTTGGAAGCGGGGGGGGGTACGGAGCAGTACTTC
NA	TRBV28	TRBJ1-6	once	12	CASRGRGSPLHF	TGTGCCAGCAGGGGTCGAGGTTCACCCCTCCACTTT
NA	TRBV19	TRBJ2-3	NA	15	CASSLGQGYTDTQYF	TGTGCCAGTAGTCTGGGGCAGGGGTACACAGATACGCAGTATTTT
TRBD1	TRBV5-1	TRBJ1-1	NA	18	CASSLAGQGFLLGTEAFF	TGCGCCAGCAGCTTGGCCGGACAGGGCTTTTTGCTTGGCACTGAAGCTTTCTTT
TRBD2	TRBV5-1	TRBJ2-3	NA	18	CASSRGLAGALGTDTQYF	TGCGCCAGCAGCCGTGGACTAGCGGGGGCGCTCGGCACAGATACGCAGTATTTT
NA	TRBV6-2/TRBV6-3	TRBJ1-1	NA	13	CASSYLQLTEAFF	TGTGCCAGCAGTTACTTACAGCTCACTGAAGCTTTCTTT
NA	TRBV20-1	TRBJ2-3	once	11	CSAEIADTQYF	TGCAGTGCTGAGATAGCAGATACGCAGTATTTT
NA	TRBV5-6	TRBJ1-1	NA	15	CASSLGGGLNTEAFF	TGTGCCAGCAGCTTGGGCGGGGGCTTGAACACTGAAGCTTTCTTT
NA	TRBV6-5	TRBJ1-3	NA	14	CASSPAGFGNTIYF	TGTGCCAGCAGTCCCGCAGGGTTTGGAAACACCATATATTTT
NA	TRBV27	TRBJ2-5	NA	15	CASSLWASHQETQYF	TGTGCCAGCAGTTTATGGGCTAGCCACCAAGAGACCCAGTACTTC
NA	TRBV10-3	TRBJ1-3	NA	15	CAISSQGSSGNTIYF	TGTGCCATCAGTTCACAGGGATCCTCTGGAAACACCATATATTTT
TRBD1	TRBV5-4	TRBJ1-4	NA	14	CASSKTGPREKLFF	TGTGCCAGCAGCAAGACAGGGCCGAGGGAAAAACTGTTTTTT
NA	TRBV7-2	TRBJ2-7	NA	13	CASSSWGAYEQYF	TGTGCCAGCAGCTCGTGGGGAGCTTACGAGCAGTACTTC
NA	TRBV19	TRBJ1-5	NA	13	CASSPQFNQPQHF	TGTGCCAGTAGTCCGCAGTTCAATCAGCCCCAGCATTTT
TRBD2	TRBV5-1	TRBJ2-3	NA	19	CASSLARGLAEIITDTQYF	TGCGCCAGCAGCTTGGCCAGGGGACTAGCGGAAATTATCACAGATACGCAGTATTTT
TRBD2	TRBV18	TRBJ2-5	once	16	CASSPTLAGVQETQYF	TGTGCCAGCTCACCAACGCTAGCGGGTGTCCAAGAGACCCAGTACTTC
NA	TRBV7-7	TRBJ2-5	NA	14	CASSPRTNQETQYF	TGTGCTAGCAGCCCCCGCACAAACCAAGAGACCCAGTACTTC
TRBD1	TRBV7-9	TRBJ2-7	NA	13	CASSSRDRYEQYF	TGTGCCAGCAGCTCCCGGGACAGGTACGAGCAGTACTTC
TRBD2	TRBV27	TRBJ2-3	NA	16	CASSLGASGGGDTQYF	TGTGCCAGCAGTCTAGGGGCTAGCGGGGGCGGAGATACGCAGTATTTT
NA	TRBV7-3	TRBJ2-5	NA	15	CASSLTSPGAETQYF	TGTGCCAGCAGCTTAACTAGTCCGGGTGCGGAGACCCAGTACTTC
TRBD1	TRBV10-3	TRBJ1-1	NA	12	CAISIQGDEAFF	TGTGCCATCAGCATCCAGGGGGATGAAGCTTTCTTT
NA	TRBV7-8	TRBJ2-7	NA	16	CASSWVGGKRGHEQYF	TGTGCCAGCAGCTGGGTGGGCGGCAAAAGGGGCCACGAGCAGTACTTC
NA	TRBV6-5	TRBJ1-5	NA	16	CASSYGVPFSNQPQHF	TGTGCCAGCAGTTACGGAGTTCCTTTTAGCAATCAGCCCCAGCATTTT
TRBD1	TRBV11-2	TRBJ1-4	NA	15	CASSSTGVANEKLFF	TGTGCCAGCAGCTCTACAGGGGTAGCTAATGAAAAACTGTTTTTT
NA	TRBV27	TRBJ2-6	NA	15	CASSDRGYGANVLTF	TGTGCCAGCAGTGATAGGGGTTATGGGGCCAACGTCCTGACTTTC
TRBD1	TRBV7-9	TRBJ1-2	NA	15	CASSLEQTGQGGYTF	TGTGCCAGCAGCTTAGAACAGACAGGGCAGGGTGGCTACACCTTC
TRBD1	TRBV24-1	TRBJ1-1	NA	13	CATRGTGHTEAFF	TGTGCCACCAGGGGGACAGGGCATACTGAAGCTTTCTTT
NA	TRBV7-2	TRBJ1-6	NA	12	CASSLGASPLHF	TGTGCCAGCAGCTTAGGAGCATCACCCCTCCACTTT
TRBD1	TRBV14	TRBJ1-5	NA	15	CASSQTGGLDQPQHF	TGTGCCAGCAGCCAAACAGGGGGGTTGGATCAGCCCCAGCATTTT
NA	TRBV7-2	TRBJ2-5	NA	14	CASSSARGQETQYF	TGTGCCAGCAGTTCAGCCCGGGGACAAGAGACCCAGTACTTC
TRBD1	TRBV2	TRBJ2-3	NA	14	CASQMTGGADTQYF	TGTGCCAGCCAGATGACAGGGGGCGCAGATACGCAGTATTTT
TRBD2	TRBV7-3	TRBJ2-2	NA	15	CASSPPGGNTGELFF	TGTGCCAGCAGCCCCCCGGGGGGTAACACCGGGGAGCTGTTTTTT
TRBD1	TRBV9	TRBJ2-7	NA	14	CASSESGTGWEQYF	TGTGCCAGCAGTGAGTCCGGGACAGGGTGGGAGCAGTACTTC